This entry lists 29 T cell receptor beta chains sequenced from one sample in a study of Graves' ophthalmopathy and Graves' hyperthyroidism. Amplified material comprised TCR beta CDR3 regions derived from RNA transcripts. Second-round multiplex PCR came after first-round RT-PCR with HTBI primers. TCRdb re-called the multiplex PCR reads through MiXCR, storing one row per CDR3 protein. The table lists 500,000 to 600,000 distinct CDR3 sequences, 35% to 40% of them singletons. Material: peripheral blood or thyroid tissue (not recorded which). The receptors come from an adult man with Graves' hyperthyroidism.

The V call is TRBV5-1, the J call TRBJ2-2; a possible D gene is TRBD2 (6 bases). CDR1 SGHRS and CDR2 YFSETQ come from the germline V gene. V was trimmed by 4 bases and J by 4 bases, leaving 11 bases between them. The CDR3 sequence is 14 residues long. The CDR3 here is CASSPEGFTGELFF. As DNA, the CDR3 is TGCGCCAGCAGCCCGGAGGGGTTCACCGGGGAGCTGTTTTTT.

Written as DNA, the CDR3 is TGTGCCAGCAGCTTATCCCCGGCAATCGAGCAGTACTTC. Its protein is CASSLSPAIEQYF. The chain carries TRBV7-8 and TRBJ2-5, with D uncertain. The DNA end is more similar to TRBJ2-7, so the J call may be wrong. Per germline, CDR1 SGHVS and CDR2 FQNEAQ. This CDR3 is built from 13 residues.

This clonotype was counted at least ten times. The chain joins TRBV9 to TRBJ1-1, with TRBD1 as a possible D gene (6 bases). Germline CDR1 and CDR2: SGDLS and YYNGEE. V lost 4 bases and J 6 bases, leaving 19 bases between the germline ends. The length of the CDR3 is 15 residues. CDR3 nucleotide sequence: TGTGCCAGCAGCCCAAAGACAGGCTTAGGCCCTGAAGCTTTCTTT. Translation gives CASSPKTGLGPEAFF.

The chain couples TRBV7-9 to TRBJ1-4; D is possibly TRBD1 (6 bases). The CDR3 runs to 13 residues. Trimming took 0 bases from V and 13 from J, leaving 12 bases between them. Per the germline V gene, CDR1 is SEHNR and CDR2 is FQNEAQ (reference sequence). In DNA, the CDR3 is TGTGCCAGCAGCTTAGCGCACGGGGGCACACTGTTTTTT. Translation gives CASSLAHGGTLFF. Supplemented by reference TRBV7-9 and TRBJ1-4, the full variable domain reads DTGVSQNPRHKITKRGQNVTFRCDPISEHNRLYWYRQTLGQGPEFLTYFQNEAQLEKSRLLSDRFSAERPKGSFSTLEIQRTEQGDSAMYLCASSLAHGGTLFFGSGTQLSVL.

The chain carries TRBV12-3 or TRBV12-4 and TRBJ1-4, with 9 nucleotides matching TRBD1. V lost 6 bases and J lost 7; bases outside the gene matches: 6. The CDR3 runs 14 residues. The CDR3 sequence is CASSPQGASEKLFF. Here the CDR3 DNA reads TGTGCCAGCAGCCCACAGGGGGCGAGTGAAAAACTGTTTTTT.

This clonotype was recorded many times. The chain combines TRBV29-1 with TRBJ2-5, with 9 bases lining up with TRBD2. The J segment lost 1 base and the V segment lost 7 bases, leaving 13 bases of the junction unmatched. CDR3 size: 16 residues. Germline lookup yields CDR1 SQVTM and CDR2 ANQGSEA. CDR3 sequence: CSAQGYERGAQETQYF. CDR3 bases: TGCAGCGCCCAGGGCTACGAGCGGGGGGCCCAAGAGACCCAGTACTTC.

This clonotype was seen repeatedly, ten times or more. The chain links TRBV30 to TRBJ1-1; TRBD1 is a possible D gene (5 bases). The length of the CDR3 is 13 residues. The V gene's germline CDR1 is GTSNPN and CDR2 SVGIG (reference sequence). With 0 bases removed from V and 7 bases from J, the gap between germline ends came to 12 bases. The CDR3 nucleotides read TGTGCCTGGAGTGTAGGGGTGGGGGATGAAGCTTTCTTT. Protein: CAWSVGVGDEAFF.

Comments on this clonotype: This may come from a read error, since a much larger clone is one base off. The rearrangement uses TRBV5-1 and TRBJ1-5; D call uncertain. V gave up 3 bases and J gave up 2 bases, with 12 bases separating them. Germline loops: CDR1 SGHRS, CDR2 YFSETQ. The CDR3 contains 15 residues. In DNA form, the CDR3 reads TGCGCCAGCAGCTGGGAGGGTGGTCGCAATCAGCCCCAGCATTTT. Encoded protein: CASSWEGGRNQPQHF.

This clonotype was recorded at least ten times. The chain combines TRBV5-8 with TRBJ2-5, with D possibly TRBD2 on 5 matching bases. CDR3 length: 14 residues. Germline V gives CDR1 SGHTS, CDR2 YDEGEE. V dropped 0 bases and J dropped 1 base, with 7 bases sitting between them. The CDR3 region has the DNA TGTGCCAGCAGCTTGGATGCGGGCCAAGAGACCCAGTACTTC. It encodes CASSLDAGQETQYF.

As regards this clonotype: One end of the junction is discordant with germline, which a read error may explain. This rearrangement joins TRBV29-1 to TRBJ1-1; no firm D call. CDR3 size: 16 residues. Germline lookup yields CDR1 SQVTM and CDR2 ANQGSEA. The CDR3 DNA is TGCAGCGTTGGAGATCTTAGGTTCGCCGGGAACACTGGAGCTTTCTTT. Protein product: CSVGDLRFAGNTGAFF.

This clonotype was counted ten times or more. The chain combines TRBV7-9 with TRBJ2-7; the D is unclear. Germline CDR1 and CDR2: SEHNR and FQNEAQ (reference sequence). The CDR3 is 14 residues long. Trimming took off 5 bases at V and 3 bases at J, with 14 bases between the two ends. In nucleotides, the CDR3 is TGTGCCAGCAGCGTAGGTACTGGAGACTACGAGCAGTACTTC. It encodes CASSVGTGDYEQYF.

Comments on this clonotype: This may be a read error: a much more frequent sequence differs by one nucleotide. The V and J genes are TRBV2 and TRBJ2-3, with D hard to call. The CDR3 is 12 residues long. Germline-derived CDR1 and CDR2 are SNHLY and FYNNEI. With 4 bases removed from V and 7 bases from J, the gap between germline ends came to 9 bases. The CDR3 DNA follows: TGTGCCAGCAGTGGATGGGCAAATACGCAGTATTTT. Translating it yields CASSGWANTQYF.

In regard to this clonotype: It is likely a read error, because the conserved phenylalanine at the end of the CDR3 is missing. The chain employs TRBV18 and TRBJ1-2; 8 nucleotides match TRBD1. This CDR3 spans 14 amino acids. Germline assignment: CDR1 KGHSH and CDR2 LQKENI. V lost 4 bases to trimming and J lost 6 bases; unmatched junction nucleotides: 7. CDR3 sequence: CASSLTGEMNGYTL. DNA for the CDR3: TGTGCCAGCTCACTGACAGGGGAGATGAATGGCTACACCCTC.

This clonotype occurred many times. The chain couples TRBV6-4 to TRBJ2-1, with TRBD2 matching over 9 bases. Looked up from germline, CDR1 is MRHNA and CDR2 is SNTAGT. V was pared by 0 bases and J by 3 bases, with 3 bases of the junction left unmatched. This CDR3 comprises 16 residues. As DNA, the CDR3 is TGTGCCAGCAGTGACTCTCCTAGCGGGAACTACAATGAGCAGTTCTTC. Protein: CASSDSPSGNYNEQFF.

J is TRBJ2-7 and V is TRBV5-6, with 9 bases aligning to TRBD1. The CDR3 length is 15 residues. Germline V gene lookup returns CDR1 SGHDT and CDR2 YYEEEE. The V gene end was trimmed by 5 bases and the J gene end by 6 bases; junction bases not matched to a gene: 12. The CDR3 here is CASSEVGQGASEQYF. The DNA of the CDR3 is TGTGCCAGCAGTGAAGTGGGACAGGGAGCTAGCGAGCAGTACTTC.

This chain connects TRBV18 to TRBJ1-1; a weak D match, TRBD1 (6 bases). Looked up from germline, CDR1 is KGHSH and CDR2 is LQKENI. This CDR3 has 14 amino acids. Trimming took off 1 base at V and 3 bases at J, with 9 bases between the two ends. The CDR3 nucleotides are TGTGCCAGCTCACCACAATCAGGGGACACTGAAGCTTTCTTT. Residues: CASSPQSGDTEAFF. Filled out from reference TRBV18 and TRBJ1-1, the complete variable domain reads NAGVMQNPRHLVRRRGQEARLRCSPMKGHSHVYWYRQLPEEGLKFMVYLQKENIIDESGMPKERFSAEFPKEGPSILRIQQVVRGDSAAYFCASSPQSGDTEAFFGQGTRLTVV.

In this sample, this clonotype turned up many times. V usage is TRBV9 and J usage is TRBJ2-7; D is unresolved. Trimming shortened V by 0 bases and J by 6 bases, and 13 bases separated the two germline ends. CDR1 is SGDLS and CDR2 is YYNGEE in the germline V gene. The CDR3 consists of 14 residues. The CDR3 nucleotides read TGTGCCAGCAGCGTAGAACGAGGTTCGCGCGAGCAGTACTTC. Protein product: CASSVERGSREQYF.

This clonotype has only a few counts. The gene calls are TRBV18 and TRBJ2-7; TRBD2 is a possible D gene (6 bases). Looked up from germline, CDR1 is KGHSH and CDR2 is LQKENI. The CDR3 consists of 14 residues. The ends were cut back, 2 bases at V and 4 bases at J, with 12 bases in the middle. The CDR3 spells CASSPSLGGYEQYF. DNA of the CDR3: TGTGCCAGCTCACCATCGCTAGGAGGGTACGAGCAGTACTTC.

CDR3 sequence reads: CASSKPVGTYNSPLHF. CDR3 nucleotide sequence: TGTGCCAGCAGTAAACCGGTTGGCACCTATAATTCACCCCTCCACTTT. V gene TRBV7-9 combines with J gene TRBJ1-6; D uncertain. Germline V gives CDR1 SEHNR, CDR2 FQNEAQ (reference sequence). CDR3 length: 16 amino acids. The V end was cut by 6 bases, the J end by 2 bases, with 14 bases between.

This clonotype was counted at least ten times. The rearrangement links TRBV19 to TRBJ1-2; 10 bases map to TRBD1. This CDR3 is 15 amino acids long. Germline CDR1 and CDR2: LNHDA and SQIVND (reference sequence). V lost 0 bases to trimming and J lost 6 bases; unmatched junction nucleotides: 4. The CDR3: CASSIDPGTGDGYTF. The CDR3 DNA reads TGTGCCAGTAGTATAGATCCCGGGACAGGGGATGGCTACACCTTC.

This chain uses TRBV5-4 with TRBJ2-2; D gene unclear. Germline V gene sequence: CDR1 SGHNT, CDR2 YYREEE (reference sequence). The CDR3 covers 14 residues. V was trimmed by 3 bases and J by 5 bases, leaving 11 bases between them. CDR3 nucleotide sequence: TGTGCCAGCAGCTCGCCCCCGCGTACCGGGGAGCTGTTTTTT. The encoded protein is CASSSPPRTGELFF. Variable domain in full (rest from reference TRBV5-4 and TRBJ2-2): ETGVTQSPTHLIKTRGQQVTLRCSSQSGHNTVSWYQQALGQGPQFIFQYYREEENGRGNFPPRFSGLQFPNYSSELNVNALELDDSALYLCASSSPPRTGELFFGEGSRLTVL.

This clonotype was recorded at least ten times. This chain connects TRBV5-8 to TRBJ1-4; TRBD1 matches at 8 bases. The ends lost 0 bases at V and 6 bases at J; junction bases unmatched: 4. Germline CDR1 is SGHTS and CDR2 is YDEGEE. This CDR3 contains 15 residues. Written as DNA, the CDR3 is TGTGCCAGCAGCTTGGCTTCAGGGGGCGATGAAAAACTGTTTTTT. It encodes CASSLASGGDEKLFF.

The rearrangement links TRBV19 to TRBJ2-5; 12 bases agree with TRBD2. Per the germline V gene, CDR1 is LNHDA and CDR2 is SQIVND (reference sequence). This CDR3 is 15 amino acids long. V was clipped by 5 bases and J by 5 bases; unmatched bases: 6. The CDR3, as DNA: TGTGCCAGTAGTCGGCCTAGCGGGAGGGGTGAGACCCAGTACTTC. It yields the protein CASSRPSGRGETQYF.

The J gene is TRBJ2-5, the V gene TRBV20-1; D may match TRBD1 or TRBD2 (5 bases each). Trimming took off 2 bases at V and 5 bases at J, with 9 bases between the two ends. CDR1 is DFQATT, CDR2 SNEGSKA, per germline (reference sequence). This CDR3 has 12 residues. For the CDR3, the DNA is TGCAGTGCTAGAACGGGACCTGAGACCCAGTACTTC. Its translation is CSARTGPETQYF.

The V gene is TRBV27, the J gene TRBJ2-7, with 11 nucleotides matching TRBD1. CDR1 MNHEY and CDR2 SMNVEV come from the germline V gene (reference sequence). The CDR3 has 12 residues. V shed 11 bases and J 12 bases; nucleotides not matched to a gene: 12. The CDR3 bases are TGTGCCGTATCTCGGACAGGGGGCGTGAGGTACTTC. Translated: CAVSRTGGVRYF.

Remarks on this clonotype: Just one base apart from a much larger clone, this may be a read error. V gene TRBV12-3 or TRBV12-4 combines with J gene TRBJ1-3; tentatively, D is TRBD1 (5 bases). CDR3 size: 15 residues. The CDR3 reads CASTTGGASGNAIYF. The CDR3 DNA is TGTGCCAGCACCACCGGTGGGGCTTCTGGAAACGCCATATATTTT.

Ten or more counts support this clonotype. The chain links TRBV19 to TRBJ1-5; 9 bases are a match to TRBD1. CDR1 is LNHDA, CDR2 SQIVND, per germline (reference sequence). V lost 7 bases and J lost 6; bases outside the gene matches: 7. The CDR3 sequence is 14 residues long. The CDR3 sequence: CASTSGDRVQPQHF. CDR3 bases: TGTGCCAGTACCAGCGGGGACAGGGTTCAGCCCCAGCATTTT.

V gene TRBV6-1 combines with J gene TRBJ2-3; D gene unclear. The CDR3 consists of 14 residues. Germline-derived CDR1 and CDR2 are MNHNS and SASEGT. V dropped 0 bases and J dropped 2 bases, with 6 bases sitting between them. As DNA, the CDR3 is TGTGCCAGCAGTGAAGCTGGCAACACAGATACGCAGTATTTT. Translated, it gives CASSEAGNTDTQYF.

There are many counts of this clonotype. The V and J genes are TRBV5-1 and TRBJ2-7; tentative D call: TRBD1 (5 bases). The CDR3 totals 14 residues. V lost 1 base and J 7 bases, leaving 15 bases between the germline ends. Germline loops: CDR1 SGHRS, CDR2 YFSETQ. In DNA, the CDR3 is TGCGCCAGCAGCTTGAGGACAAGCCTAGAGGAGCAGTACTTC. It translates to CASSLRTSLEEQYF.